This T cell receptor beta chain came from a study of CD8+ T cells in alopecia areata. This CDR3 contains 14 residues. V was clipped by 0 bases and J by 7 bases; unmatched bases: 4. Germline lookup yields CDR1 SGHRS and CDR2 YFSETQ. Regarding the study as a whole: For lesional scalp, especially alopecia totalis/universalis, clonality was higher than in normal scalp. Alphabeta T cells residing in normal skin are also sequenced in scalp samples. Clarity of TCR sharing across patients fell short of that in mice, possibly HLA-related.

PBMCs provided sorted CD4+ and CD8+ T cells. Once RNA had been extracted, it was reverse transcribed into cDNA to act as the sequencing template. Sequencing was performed with immunoSEQ multiplex PCR; in TCRdb, only in-frame clones are kept and a portion is missing. The repertoire has 200,000 or so clones, approximately 53% of them found once; the top ten carry roughly 5.3%. This clone was picked up a small number of times. What it binds is not known. Material: CD8+ T cells sorted from blood. The TCR originated in a human donor in good health. The rearrangement uses TRBV5-1 and TRBJ1-5; 7 bases are shared with TRBD1. Here the CDR3 DNA reads TGCGCCAGCAGCTTGGGACAGGGTACCCAGCCCCAGCATTTT. Translated: CASSLGQGTQPQHF.